This T cell receptor (beta chain) emerged from a study of T-cell reconstitution after alpha-beta-depleted transplantation in children. Notes on the study in general: Diversity and T-cell counts at one year after transplant derived mostly from new T cells. Approximately two months post-transplant, alpha-beta T cells reportedly originated from several hundred expanded graft clones. Some patients owed their high day-60 TCRbeta diversity to surviving recipient T cells and thymic progenitors.

Library preparation (for TCRbeta) was performed with unique molecular identifiers. A single record per CDR3 protein comes from TCRdb applying MiXCR to the PCR reads. The sample has approximately 630,000 distinct CDR3 sequences; about 12% are singletons. Germline values: CDR1 SGHRS, CDR2 YFSETQ. V was trimmed by 0 bases and J by 5 bases, leaving 12 bases between them. The length of the CDR3 is 14 residues. The sample holds a few counts of this clonotype. Its antigen is currently unknown. Here the sequenced sample was PBMCs, taken before TCRalphabeta/CD19-depleted stem cell transplant. The receptor comes from a girl aged 2 to 9 with congenital amegakaryocytic thrombocytopenia, due to receive a stem cell transplant. This sequence joins TRBV5-1 and TRBJ2-7; a possible D gene is TRBD1 (6 bases). In DNA form, the CDR3 reads TGCGCCAGCAGCTTGGCCCGACAGGAGGACGAGCAGTACTTC. Amino acid sequence: CASSLARQEDEQYF.